This T cell receptor (beta chain) is drawn from a study of CD8 T cells in ankylosing spondylitis. Study observations and caveats: Prior literature has documented some motif variants in synovial fluid and blood from reactive arthritis.

About this clonotype itself: Its antigen is undetermined.

V was shortened by 5 bases and J by 6 bases, with 13 bases between the two germline ends. Germline V lookup: CDR1 SGHAT, CDR2 FQNNGV. The CDR3 runs to 14 residues. TCRdb analysed the 5' RACE reads with MiXCR anew, one entry per CDR3 protein. Of around 100,000 distinct CDR3 sequences in the sample, about 25% were seen once. This sequence was found in a male donor with ankylosing spondylitis. The chain links TRBV11-2 to TRBJ2-2; D is unresolved. Sequences were obtained from synovial fluid, either unsorted or a sorted T cell fraction (not recorded which). In nucleotides, the CDR3 is TGTGCCAGCAGCCAACGGGCTCAGTCCGGGGAGCTGTTTTTT. Amino acid sequence: CASSQRAQSGELFF. Variable domain in full (rest from reference TRBV11-2 and TRBJ2-2): EAGVAQSPRYKIIEKRQSVAFWCNPISGHATLYWYQQILGQGPKLLIQFQNNGVVDDSQLPKDRFSAERLKGVDSTLKIQPAKLEDSAVYLCASSQRAQSGELFFGEGSRLTVL.